The 9 T cell receptor beta chains below come from one sample, sequenced in a study of CD8 T cells in ankylosing spondylitis. MiXCR, run by TCRdb on the 5' RACE reads, gives a single entry per CDR3 protein. This table holds about 340,000 distinct CDR3 sequences, roughly 20% found once. Sequencing input: blood, either unsorted or a sorted T cell fraction (not recorded which). All receptors derive from a male donor with ankylosing spondylitis or in good health (not recorded which).

The V and J genes are TRBV29-1 and TRBJ2-1, with 9 bases that match TRBD1. J was trimmed by 8 bases and V by 5 bases; bases with no gene match: 10. Germline V gene data show CDR1 as SQVTM and CDR2 as ANQGSEA. The CDR3 length is 14 residues. The DNA for the CDR3 is TGCAGCGTTACAGGGGGCGCCCGTCTTGATGAGCAGTTCTTC. It translates to CSVTGGARLDEQFF.

The genes are TRBV7-9 and TRBJ1-1, with D perhaps TRBD1 (5 bases). The V gene lost 4 bases and the J gene lost 4 bases, with 13 bases spanning the gap. This CDR3 comprises 14 residues. Germline-derived CDR1 and CDR2 are SEHNR and FQNEAQ (reference sequence). The CDR3 loop is CASSSGIQGTEAFF. The CDR3 DNA follows: TGTGCCAGCAGCTCGGGAATCCAGGGCACTGAAGCTTTCTTT.

This clonotype has only a few counts. J is TRBJ2-7 and V is TRBV27; D is undetermined. In germline, CDR1 is MNHEY, CDR2 SMNVEV (reference sequence). V lost 6 bases, J lost 7 bases, and 13 bases lay in between. The CDR3 extends over 12 amino acids. CDR3 nucleotide sequence: TGTGCCAGCAGACAAGCCCTTGGGGAGCAGTACTTC. The encoded protein is CASRQALGEQYF.

The chain joins TRBV7-9 to TRBJ2-1; TRBD2 aligns across 14 bases. CDR1 is SEHNR, CDR2 FQNEAQ, per germline (reference sequence). The length of the CDR3 is 17 residues. V shed 5 bases and J 2 bases; nucleotides not matched to a gene: 5. The CDR3 loop is CASSPGTSGGTYNEQFF. As DNA, the CDR3 is TGTGCCAGCAGCCCAGGGACTAGCGGGGGAACCTACAATGAGCAGTTCTTC.

This rearrangement joins TRBV27 to TRBJ1-4; D remains ambiguous. From germline, CDR1 is MNHEY and CDR2 SMNVEV (reference sequence). The CDR3 is 14 residues long. Trimming took off 6 bases at V and 7 bases at J, with 15 bases between the two ends. The CDR3 DNA follows: TGTGCCAGCAGCCTTCAGGACGGAAGTGAAAAACTGTTTTTT. Translated, it gives CASSLQDGSEKLFF.

CDR3 nucleotide sequence: TGTGCCAGCAGTTTAAGTAACAAACCCTACGAGCAGTACTTC. As protein: CASSLSNKPYEQYF. J is TRBJ2-7 and V is TRBV2; D remains unclear. Trimming cost V 5 bases and J 2 bases, with 13 bases left between them. CDR3 size: 14 residues. The germline V gene has CDR1 SNHLY and CDR2 FYNNEI. The complete variable domain, with remaining parts taken from reference TRBV2 and TRBJ2-7, reads EPEVTQTPSHQVTQMGQEVILRCVPISNHLYFYWYRQILGQKVEFLVSFYNNEISEKSEIFDDQFSVERPDGSNFTLKIRSTKLEDSAMYFCASSLSNKPYEQYFGPGTRLTVT.

This clonotype was observed a handful of times. This chain uses TRBV9 with TRBJ2-6; D may match TRBD1 or TRBD2 (5 bases each). Between the trimmed V and J ends, which lost 0 bases and 12 bases, there was a span of 13 bases. CDR3 length: 14 amino acids. Per germline, CDR1 SGDLS and CDR2 YYNGEE. The CDR3 sequence is CASSVDGATTVLTF. The CDR3 DNA follows: TGTGCCAGCAGCGTAGACGGGGCAACTACCGTCCTGACTTTC.

This clonotype was counted a single time. The V gene is TRBV6-1, the J gene TRBJ1-5; D call uncertain. Germline V CDR1 and CDR2: MNHNS, SASEGT. The CDR3 is made up of 15 amino acids. V lost 5 bases and J 0 bases, leaving 11 bases between the germline ends. In nucleotides, the CDR3 is TGTGCCAGCAGTCTCGGACGGGATAGCAATCAGCCCCAGCATTTT. Its protein is CASSLGRDSNQPQHF.

This chain links TRBV13 with TRBJ2-2; D ambiguous. The CDR3 loop spans 12 amino acids. CDR1 is PRHDT and CDR2 is FYEKMQ in the germline V gene (reference sequence). Trimming removed 5 bases from V and 11 bases from J, with 12 bases in between. CDR3 in DNA: TGTGCCAGCAGCCCGGACGGTGATGAGCTGTTTTTT. Translated, it gives CASSPDGDELFF.